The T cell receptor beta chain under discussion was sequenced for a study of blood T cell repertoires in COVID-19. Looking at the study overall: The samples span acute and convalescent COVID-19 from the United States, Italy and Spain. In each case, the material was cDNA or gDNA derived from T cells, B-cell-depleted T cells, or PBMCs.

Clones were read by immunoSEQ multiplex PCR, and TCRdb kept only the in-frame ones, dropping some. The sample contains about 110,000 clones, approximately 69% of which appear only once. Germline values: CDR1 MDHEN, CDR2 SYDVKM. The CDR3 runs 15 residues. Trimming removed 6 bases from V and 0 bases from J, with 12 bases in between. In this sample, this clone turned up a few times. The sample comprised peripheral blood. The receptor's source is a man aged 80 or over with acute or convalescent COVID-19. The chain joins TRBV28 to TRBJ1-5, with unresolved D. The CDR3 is CASSPPHYSNQPQHF. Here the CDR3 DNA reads TGTGCCAGCAGCCCCCCACACTATAGCAATCAGCCCCAGCATTTT. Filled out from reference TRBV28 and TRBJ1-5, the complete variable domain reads DVKVTQSSRYLVKRTGEKVFLECVQDMDHENMFWYRQDPGLGLRLIYFSYDVKMKEKGDIPEGYSVSREKKERFSLILESASTNQTSMYLCASSPPHYSNQPQHFGDGTRLSIL.